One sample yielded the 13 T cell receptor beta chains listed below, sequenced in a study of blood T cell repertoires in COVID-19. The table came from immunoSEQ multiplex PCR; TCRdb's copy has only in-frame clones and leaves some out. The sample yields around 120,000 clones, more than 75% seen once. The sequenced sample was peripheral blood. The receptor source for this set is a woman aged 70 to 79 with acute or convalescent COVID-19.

CDR3 sequence reads: CASSATPFSAKNIQYF. In DNA, the CDR3 is TGTGCCAGCAGCGCCACTCCCTTTTCGGCCAAAAACATTCAGTACTTC. The gene calls are TRBV3-1 (or the pseudogene TRBV3-2) and TRBJ2-4; D is unresolved. This CDR3 region has 16 residues. Looked up from germline, CDR1 is LGHDT and CDR2 is YNNKEL (reference sequence). Trimming left V 5 bases short and J 1 base short, with 15 bases between.

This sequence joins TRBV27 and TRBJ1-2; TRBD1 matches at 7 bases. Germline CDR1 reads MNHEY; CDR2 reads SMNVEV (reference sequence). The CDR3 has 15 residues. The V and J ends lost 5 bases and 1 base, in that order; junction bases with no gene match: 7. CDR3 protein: CASSRRQGLNYGYTF. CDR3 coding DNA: TGTGCCAGCAGTCGTCGACAGGGCCTTAACTATGGCTACACCTTC.

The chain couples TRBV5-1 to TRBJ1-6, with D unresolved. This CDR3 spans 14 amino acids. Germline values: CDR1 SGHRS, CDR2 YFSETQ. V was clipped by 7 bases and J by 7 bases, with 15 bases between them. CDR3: CASSLGLINSPLHF. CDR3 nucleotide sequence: TGCGCCAGCTCTCTTGGACTGATAAATTCACCCCTCCACTTT.

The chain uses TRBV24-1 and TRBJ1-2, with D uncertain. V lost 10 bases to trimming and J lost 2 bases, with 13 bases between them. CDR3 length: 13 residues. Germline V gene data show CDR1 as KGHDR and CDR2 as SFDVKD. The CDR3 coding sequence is TGTGCCACTAGGCAGGCCGCCAACTATGGCTACACCTTC. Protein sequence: CATRQAANYGYTF.

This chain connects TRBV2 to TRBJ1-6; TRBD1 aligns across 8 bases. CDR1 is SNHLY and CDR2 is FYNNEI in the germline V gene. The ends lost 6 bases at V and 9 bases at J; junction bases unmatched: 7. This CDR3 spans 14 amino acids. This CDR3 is CASRDRVEVSPLHF. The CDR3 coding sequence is TGTGCCAGCAGGGACAGGGTGGAGGTTTCACCCCTCCACTTT.

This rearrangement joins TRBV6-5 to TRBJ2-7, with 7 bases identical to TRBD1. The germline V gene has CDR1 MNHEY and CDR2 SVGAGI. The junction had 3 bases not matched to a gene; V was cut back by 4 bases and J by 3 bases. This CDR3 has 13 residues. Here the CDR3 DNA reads TGTGCCAGCAGTTCTACAGGGGTCTACGAGCAGTACTTC. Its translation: CASSSTGVYEQYF.

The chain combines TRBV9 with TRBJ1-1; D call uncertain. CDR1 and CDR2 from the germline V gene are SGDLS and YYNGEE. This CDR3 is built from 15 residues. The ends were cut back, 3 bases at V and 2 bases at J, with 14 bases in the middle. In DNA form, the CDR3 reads TGTGCCAGCAGCGGCGCAAATCCCACTAACACTGAAGCTTTCTTT. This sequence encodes CASSGANPTNTEAFF.

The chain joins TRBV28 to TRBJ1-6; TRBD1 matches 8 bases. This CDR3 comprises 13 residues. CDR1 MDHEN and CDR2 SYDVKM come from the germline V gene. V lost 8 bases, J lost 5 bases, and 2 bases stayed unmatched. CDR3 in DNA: TGTGCCAGCCGACAGGGGAATAATTCACCCCTCCACTTT. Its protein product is CASRQGNNSPLHF.

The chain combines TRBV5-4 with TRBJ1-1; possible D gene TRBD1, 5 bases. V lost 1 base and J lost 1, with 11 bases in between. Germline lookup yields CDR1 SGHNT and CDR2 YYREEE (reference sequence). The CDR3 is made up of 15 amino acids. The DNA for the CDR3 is TGTGCCAGCAGCTTGTTCGGGGGATCGAACACTGAAGCTTTCTTT. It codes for CASSLFGGSNTEAFF.

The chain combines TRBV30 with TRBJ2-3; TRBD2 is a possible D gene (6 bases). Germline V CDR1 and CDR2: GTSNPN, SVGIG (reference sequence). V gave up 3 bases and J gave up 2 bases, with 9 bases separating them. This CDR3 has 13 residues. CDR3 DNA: TGTGCCTGGAGGGGAGGAAACACAGATACGCAGTATTTT. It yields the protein CAWRGGNTDTQYF.

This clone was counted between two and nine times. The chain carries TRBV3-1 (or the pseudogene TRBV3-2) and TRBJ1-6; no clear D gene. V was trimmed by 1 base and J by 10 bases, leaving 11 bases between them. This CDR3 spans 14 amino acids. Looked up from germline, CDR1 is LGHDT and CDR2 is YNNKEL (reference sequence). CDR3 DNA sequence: TGTGCCAGCAGCCAAGCCGAAGGGAGATCACCCCTCCACTTT. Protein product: CASSQAEGRSPLHF.

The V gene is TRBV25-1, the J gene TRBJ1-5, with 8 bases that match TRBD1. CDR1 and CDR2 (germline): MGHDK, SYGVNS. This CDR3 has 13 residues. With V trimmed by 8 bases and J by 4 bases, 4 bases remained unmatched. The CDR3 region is CASRGQGNQPQHF. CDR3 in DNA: TGTGCCAGCCGTGGACAGGGAAATCAGCCCCAGCATTTT.

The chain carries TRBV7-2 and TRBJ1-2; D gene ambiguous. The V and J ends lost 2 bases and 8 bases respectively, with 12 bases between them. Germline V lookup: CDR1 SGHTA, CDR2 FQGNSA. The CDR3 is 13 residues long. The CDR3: CASSLYVTMGYTF. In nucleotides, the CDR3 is TGTGCCAGCAGCTTATACGTTACTATGGGCTACACCTTC.